Below are 12 T cell receptor beta chains sequenced from a single sample in a study of chemoradiotherapy in HPV16-positive cancers. Here immunoSEQ multiplex PCR was the method, and the copy in TCRdb shows in-frame clones only, minus some. The profile covers tens of thousands of clones, with over 65% appearing a single time and approximately 5.1% taken by the ten largest. Specimen: blood, collected from a patient who underwent chemoradiotherapy. These receptors were taken from a human donor with HPV-associated anogenital cancer.

The chain combines TRBV2 with TRBJ1-3; tentative D call: TRBD1 (5 bases). The CDR3 is made up of 15 amino acids. Per the germline V gene, CDR1 is SNHLY and CDR2 is FYNNEI. The V gene lost 7 bases and the J gene lost 4 bases, with 17 bases spanning the gap. The CDR3 spells CASTPSRGLGNTIYF. The CDR3 nucleotides are TGTGCCAGCACGCCTTCACGGGGGTTAGGAAACACCATATATTTT.

The rearrangement uses TRBV11-3 and TRBJ2-2, with no clear D. Germline V gene sequence: CDR1 SGHNT, CDR2 YENEEA. The V end lost 2 bases, the J end lost 2 bases, and 6 bases lay between the germline ends. The CDR3 length is 14 residues. DNA for the CDR3: TGTGCCAGCAGCTTATCACCTAACACCGGGGAGCTGTTTTTT. This gives the protein CASSLSPNTGELFF.

This clone was picked up a small number of times. V gene TRBV5-8 combines with J gene TRBJ1-4; D gene uncertain. CDR3 length: 12 amino acids. Germline V gives CDR1 SGHTS, CDR2 YDEGEE. V lost 1 base to trimming and J lost 10 bases, with 8 bases between them. The CDR3 nucleotides are TGTGCCAGCAGCTTGTTGTCCCCAAAACTGTTTTTT. Amino acid sequence: CASSLLSPKLFF.

This chain joins TRBV6-1 and TRBJ2-5; D possibly uses TRBD1 or TRBD2 (5 bases each). The CDR3 totals 15 residues. CDR1 is MNHNS, CDR2 SASEGT, per germline. V lost 2 bases and J 4 bases, leaving 14 bases between the germline ends. Here the CDR3 reads CASSERGRVGETQYF. The DNA for the CDR3 is TGTGCCAGCAGTGAACGGGGCAGGGTTGGAGAGACCCAGTACTTC.

The rearrangement links TRBV11-2 to TRBJ2-5, with D hard to call. Trimming shortened V by 6 bases and J by 5 bases, and 10 bases separated the two germline ends. Germline V gives CDR1 SGHAT, CDR2 FQNNGV. The CDR3 contains 12 residues. CDR3 sequence (DNA): TGTGCCAGCAGATTGGCCGGGGAGACCCAGTACTTC. The encoded protein is CASRLAGETQYF.

The rearrangement links TRBV7-9 to TRBJ2-4; 11 nucleotides align to TRBD1. V dropped 5 bases and J dropped 1; count of bases not matched to a gene: 13. The CDR3 runs 19 residues. The germline V gene encodes CDR1 SEHNR and CDR2 FQNEAQ (reference sequence). The CDR3 sequence: CASSPWTGGAGGAKNIQYF. The CDR3 bases are TGTGCCAGCAGCCCCTGGACAGGGGGCGCCGGGGGGGCCAAAAACATTCAGTACTTC.

This chain uses TRBV7-3 with TRBJ2-3; TRBD2 might be the D (5 bases). There are 18 residues in the CDR3. Germline CDR1 is SGHTA and CDR2 is FQGTGA. V gave up 5 bases and J gave up 0 bases, with 21 bases separating them. CDR3 residues: CASSPLSAGRSSTDTQYF. In DNA form, the CDR3 reads TGTGCCAGCAGCCCCCTAAGCGCGGGCCGATCTAGCACAGATACGCAGTATTTT.

The V and J genes are TRBV5-8 and TRBJ2-3, with D perhaps TRBD2 (5 bases). This CDR3 is 15 amino acids long. Trimming took 3 bases from V and 8 from J, leaving 19 bases between them. Germline V gene data show CDR1 as SGHTS and CDR2 as YDEGEE. CDR3 loop: CASSSNDYLFGTQYF. The CDR3 region has the DNA TGTGCCAGCAGCTCAAACGACTATCTATTCGGTACGCAGTATTTT.

V is TRBV14 and J is TRBJ2-7; 10 positions agree with TRBD1. V shed 0 bases and J 2 bases; nucleotides not matched to a gene: 1. Germline CDR1 is SGHDN and CDR2 is FVKESK. CDR3 length: 15 amino acids. CDR3 loop: CASSQEGTGAYEQYF. CDR3 nucleotides: TGTGCCAGCAGCCAAGAGGGGACAGGGGCCTACGAGCAGTACTTC. Variable domain in full (rest from reference TRBV14 and TRBJ2-7): EAGVTQFPSHSVIEKGQTVTLRCDPISGHDNLYWYRRVMGKEIKFLLHFVKESKQDESGMPNNRFLAERTGGTYSTLKVQPAELEDSGVYFCASSQEGTGAYEQYFGPGTRLTVT.

This rearrangement joins TRBV27 to TRBJ1-4; D is possibly TRBD1 (6 bases). Trimming removed 3 bases from V and 7 bases from J, with 9 bases in between. Germline loops: CDR1 MNHEY, CDR2 SMNVEV (reference sequence). This CDR3 comprises 13 residues. In DNA, the CDR3 is TGTGCCAGCAGTTTGGCAGGGGCTGAAAAACTGTTTTTT. It yields the protein CASSLAGAEKLFF. The full variable domain, completed using reference TRBV27 and TRBJ1-4, is EAQVTQNPRYLITVTGKKLTVTCSQNMNHEYMSWYRQDPGLGLRQIYYSMNVEVTDKGDVPEGYKVSRKEKRNFPLILESPSPNQTSLYFCASSLAGAEKLFFGSGTQLSVL.

J is TRBJ2-2 and V is TRBV6-6, with D unclear. V lost 7 bases and J 6 bases, leaving 21 bases between the germline ends. Germline-derived CDR1 and CDR2 are MNHNY and SVGAGI (reference sequence). CDR3 size: 16 residues. The DNA for the CDR3 is TGTGCCAGCAAGGATCGCAATCGGGTCGTGTCCGGGGAGCTGTTTTTT. Its translation is CASKDRNRVVSGELFF.

The V and J genes are TRBV7-8 and TRBJ2-1; a possible D gene is TRBD2 (5 bases). Trimming left V 5 bases short and J 0 bases short, with 11 bases between. CDR3 length equals 15 residues. Germline-derived CDR1 and CDR2 are SGHVS and FQNEAQ. In DNA, the CDR3 is TGTGCCAGCAGCACGGTCACTAGCTCCTACAATGAGCAGTTCTTC. Translating gives CASSTVTSSYNEQFF.